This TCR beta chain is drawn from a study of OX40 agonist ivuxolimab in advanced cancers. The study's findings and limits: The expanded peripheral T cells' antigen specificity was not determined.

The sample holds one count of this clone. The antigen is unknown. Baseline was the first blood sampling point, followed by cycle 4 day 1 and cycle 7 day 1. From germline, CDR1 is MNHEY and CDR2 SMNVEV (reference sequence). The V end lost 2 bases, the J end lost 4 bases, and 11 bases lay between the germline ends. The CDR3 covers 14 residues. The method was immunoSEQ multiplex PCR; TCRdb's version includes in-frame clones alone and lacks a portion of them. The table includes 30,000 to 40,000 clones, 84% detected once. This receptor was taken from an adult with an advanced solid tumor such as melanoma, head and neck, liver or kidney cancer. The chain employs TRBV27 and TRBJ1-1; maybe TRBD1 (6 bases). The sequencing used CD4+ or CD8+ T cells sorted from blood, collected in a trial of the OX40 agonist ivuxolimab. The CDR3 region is CASSLGGASTEAFF. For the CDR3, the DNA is TGTGCCAGCAGTTTAGGGGGGGCTTCCACTGAAGCTTTCTTT.